These 28 T cell receptor beta chains were all obtained from the same sample, sequenced in a study of blood T cell repertoires in COVID-19 (dated by TCRdb to the early 2020s). Receptor libraries were prepared by the immunoSEQ multiplex PCR assay. What TCRdb holds here is the immuneACCESS table cut down to in-frame rearrangements. Part of the clones is not present; checked against another copy, under half of the missing clones reflect an unresolved V gene, and the others are unexplained. The sample yields about 57,000 clones; more than 80% were counted once. The leading ten clones occupy around 4.1% of the sample. Specimen: PBMCs or T cells enriched from blood (not recorded which). These receptors were obtained from a woman in her thirties or forties with acute COVID-19.

This chain connects TRBV28 to TRBJ1-2, with TRBD1 matching over 10 bases. The CDR3 extends over 13 amino acids. The junction had 2 bases not matched to a gene; V was cut back by 4 bases and J by 6 bases. Germline V lookup: CDR1 MDHEN, CDR2 SYDVKM. CDR3 sequence (DNA): TGTGCCAGCAGTTGGGGGACAGGGGATGGCTACACCTTC. It encodes CASSWGTGDGYTF.

This clone occurred once. The chain combines TRBV29-1 with TRBJ1-3, with TRBD1 identical over 7 bases. With 6 bases clipped from V and 3 bases from J, the junction kept 8 bases outside the gene matches. The germline CDR1 and CDR2 sequences are SQVTM and ANQGSEA. CDR3 length: 14 residues. The CDR3 bases are TGCAGCGTACAACTCGGACAGGTTGGAAACACCATATATTTT. Its protein is CSVQLGQVGNTIYF.

CDR3 in DNA: TGTGCCAGCAGTTTGGGGGGGCCTCAGCCCCAGCATTTT. Its protein product is CASSLGGPQPQHF. V is TRBV27 and J is TRBJ1-5, with a weak D call TRBD1 (6 bases). Germline CDR1 and CDR2: MNHEY and SMNVEV (reference sequence). Deletions cut 3 bases from V and 6 bases from J, with 9 bases between. CDR3 length equals 13 residues.

Written as DNA, the CDR3 is TGCAGCGTTGAAGACCGTGACAGGGATTGGGGTGAAAAACTGTTTTTT. Its protein product is CSVEDRDRDWGEKLFF. The chain carries TRBV29-1 and TRBJ1-4, with 7 bases identical to TRBD1. The trim removed 0 bases at V and 7 bases at J, leaving 11 bases unmatched. The CDR3 consists of 16 residues. Germline loops: CDR1 SQVTM, CDR2 ANQGSEA.

This clone came up a few times. The chain joins TRBV9 to TRBJ1-4; D may be TRBD1 (6 bases). Germline V CDR1 and CDR2: SGDLS, YYNGEE. The CDR3 runs 15 residues. Trimming took off 4 bases at V and 3 bases at J, with 13 bases between the two ends. CDR3 region: CASSPRTDSNEKLFF. The CDR3 bases are TGTGCCAGCAGCCCCAGGACAGACTCTAATGAAAAACTGTTTTTT.

Here the CDR3 reads CASSRGQISGNTIYF. The CDR3, as DNA: TGTGCCAGCAGCCGTGGACAGATCTCTGGAAACACCATATATTTT. The chain couples TRBV7-8 to TRBJ1-3, with D possibly TRBD1 on 6 matching bases. CDR1 and CDR2 (germline): SGHVS, FQNEAQ. The CDR3 extends over 15 amino acids. The V gene lost 5 bases and the J gene lost 0 bases, with 11 bases spanning the gap.

The V call is TRBV6-5, the J call TRBJ2-3; D not resolved. Trimming took off 4 bases at V and 0 bases at J, with 5 bases between the two ends. Germline CDR1 and CDR2: MNHEY and SVGAGI. The CDR3 is 13 amino acids. The CDR3 DNA follows: TGTGCCAGCAGTTCGTCGAGCACAGATACGCAGTATTTT. This gives the protein CASSSSSTDTQYF.

The chain employs TRBV4-2 and TRBJ2-2, with TRBD1 matching 9 bases. The germline CDR1 and CDR2 sequences are LGHNA and YNFKEQ. V trimming: 3 bases; J trimming: 1 base; junction bases outside the gene matches: 3. This CDR3 is built from 16 residues. The CDR3 sequence is CASSHGDRVNTGELFF. The CDR3 nucleotides are TGTGCCAGCAGCCACGGGGACAGGGTGAACACCGGGGAGCTGTTTTTT.

The chain is built from TRBV11-2 and TRBJ1-1, with 8 bases lining up with TRBD1. Germline-derived CDR1 and CDR2 are SGHAT and FQNNGV. Trimming cost V 6 bases and J 10 bases; bases outside gene matches: 7. The CDR3 totals 12 residues. CDR3 coding DNA: TGTGCCAGCAGTACTCAGGGGGCGCGAGCTTTCTTT. Residues: CASSTQGARAFF.

The V gene is TRBV3-1 (or the pseudogene TRBV3-2), the J gene TRBJ1-1; 12 bases match TRBD1. In germline, CDR1 is LGHDT, CDR2 YNNKEL (reference sequence). The CDR3 loop spans 15 amino acids. J lost 4 bases, V lost 5 bases, and 5 bases had no gene match. The CDR3 bases are TGTGCCAGCAGCTCGGGACAGGGGGCCGTCACTGAAGCTTTCTTT. Amino acids: CASSSGQGAVTEAFF.

This clone was counted only a few times. The V and J genes are TRBV5-4 and TRBJ1-2; D not certain. Trimming took 3 bases from V and 8 from J, leaving 17 bases between them. This CDR3 is 14 amino acids long. The germline CDR1 and CDR2 sequences are SGHNT and YYREEE (reference sequence). The CDR3 region is CASSSFHGVSGYTF. DNA of the CDR3: TGTGCCAGCAGCTCATTTCACGGGGTTAGCGGCTACACCTTC.

This chain joins TRBV11-2 and TRBJ2-1; 14 nucleotides match TRBD2. V lost 1 base to trimming and J lost 3 bases; unmatched junction nucleotides: 2. The CDR3 consists of 17 residues. In germline, CDR1 is SGHAT, CDR2 FQNNGV. CDR3 DNA sequence: TGTGCCAGCAGCTTAGCCGGACTAGCGGGAGGCTACAATGAGCAGTTCTTC. Protein sequence: CASSLAGLAGGYNEQFF.

The chain carries TRBV19 and TRBJ2-6, with D maybe TRBD2 (5 bases). The germline gives CDR1 LNHDA, CDR2 SQIVND (reference sequence). The CDR3 has 17 amino acids. Trimming cost V 8 bases and J 0 bases, with 17 bases left between them. The CDR3 protein is CASSSDGGYSGANVLTF. CDR3 in DNA: TGTGCCAGTTCCTCGGACGGAGGTTACTCTGGGGCCAACGTCCTGACTTTC.

V usage is TRBV5-1 and J usage is TRBJ2-6; the D gene is possibly TRBD2 (5 bases). This CDR3 contains 16 residues. CDR1 and CDR2 (germline): SGHRS, YFSETQ. V lost 0 bases and J lost 0, with 7 bases in between. The CDR3 is CASSLVGASGANVLTF. The CDR3, as DNA: TGCGCCAGCAGCTTGGTGGGAGCCTCTGGGGCCAACGTCCTGACTTTC.

V gene TRBV11-2 combines with J gene TRBJ2-1; maybe TRBD2 (6 bases). This CDR3 region has 12 residues. Looked up from germline, CDR1 is SGHAT and CDR2 is FQNNGV. Deletions cut 8 bases from V and 13 bases from J, with 18 bases between. The CDR3 reads CASGTNRESQFF. CDR3 DNA: TGTGCCAGCGGAACCAACCGGGAGAGTCAGTTCTTC.

The chain is built from TRBV10-3 and TRBJ1-1; TRBD1 aligns across 10 bases. The V segment lost 4 bases and the J segment 6 bases; nucleotides outside the gene matches: 11. Germline V lookup: CDR1 ENHRY, CDR2 SYGVKD. The length of the CDR3 is 16 residues. The CDR3 region is CAISGLKGQGSPEAFF. The CDR3 nucleotides are TGTGCCATCAGTGGTTTAAAGGGACAGGGGTCGCCTGAAGCTTTCTTT.

This clone was recorded once. The chain carries TRBV15 and TRBJ2-7; 7 bases match TRBD1. Trimming cost V 1 base and J 3 bases; bases outside gene matches: 3. Germline V gene sequence: CDR1 LNHNV, CDR2 YYDKDF (reference sequence). The CDR3 totals 14 residues. This CDR3 is CATSRGTGVYEQYV. CDR3 nucleotides: TGTGCCACCAGCAGAGGGACAGGAGTCTACGAGCAGTACGTC.

This clone was seen once. The V call is TRBV3-1 (or the pseudogene TRBV3-2), the J call TRBJ2-1, with D possibly TRBD1 on 6 matching bases. Germline loops: CDR1 LGHDT, CDR2 YNNKEL (reference sequence). Trimming shortened V by 1 base and J by 12 bases, and 10 bases separated the two germline ends. The CDR3 length is 12 residues. CDR3 amino acids: CASSQGDRLQFF. The CDR3 DNA follows: TGTGCCAGCAGCCAAGGAGACAGGTTGCAGTTCTTC.

The chain uses TRBV24-1 and TRBJ2-5; possibly TRBD1 for D (6 bases). Germline CDR1 KGHDR, CDR2 SFDVKD. Trimming shortened V by 4 bases and J by 0 bases, and 8 bases separated the two germline ends. This CDR3 spans 14 amino acids. This CDR3 reads CATSDRGYQETQYF. CDR3 DNA: TGTGCCACCAGTGACAGGGGCTACCAAGAGACCCAGTACTTC.

V gene TRBV24-1 combines with J gene TRBJ1-6; 7 bases map to TRBD1. Germline trimming cut 8 bases from V and 7 bases from J; bases unmatched to any gene: 4. The CDR3 has 13 residues. Per the germline V gene, CDR1 is KGHDR and CDR2 is SFDVKD. CDR3 nucleotides: TGTGCCACCAATCGGGACAGCAATTCACCCCTCCACTTT. This translates into CATNRDSNSPLHF.

The V call is TRBV28, the J call TRBJ1-1; D perhaps matches TRBD1 (5 bases). Trimming cost V 4 bases and J 6 bases, with 9 bases left between them. Germline loops: CDR1 MDHEN, CDR2 SYDVKM. The CDR3 consists of 12 residues. The CDR3 spells CASSSLGAEAFF. CDR3 DNA sequence: TGTGCCAGCAGTTCCTTAGGGGCTGAAGCTTTCTTT.

J is TRBJ2-3 and V is TRBV11-2, with 9 bases lining up with TRBD2. The CDR3 consists of 15 residues. Germline trimming cut 6 bases from V and 2 bases from J; bases unmatched to any gene: 6. CDR1 and CDR2 (germline): SGHAT, FQNNGV. The CDR3 DNA follows: TGTGCCAGCAGGGGGACTAGCCTATCCACAGATACGCAGTATTTT. Translation gives CASRGTSLSTDTQYF.

V is TRBV9 and J is TRBJ2-7, with a possible D match to TRBD1 (6 bases). The germline V gene has CDR1 SGDLS and CDR2 YYNGEE. V was trimmed by 0 bases and J by 3 bases, leaving 10 bases between them. The CDR3 is made up of 14 amino acids. DNA for the CDR3: TGTGCCAGCAGCGTAGGCAGGGGAGACTACGAGCAGTACTTC. Encoded protein: CASSVGRGDYEQYF. The full variable domain, completed using reference TRBV9 and TRBJ2-7, is DSGVTQTPKHLITATGQRVTLRCSPRSGDLSVYWYQQSLDQGLQFLIQYYNGEERAKGNILERFSAQQFPDLHSELNLSSLELGDSALYFCASSVGRGDYEQYFGPGTRLTVT.

The chain is built from TRBV2 and TRBJ2-5; D is possibly TRBD2 (6 bases). Trimming stripped 6 bases from V and 2 bases from J, with 13 bases between. Germline-derived CDR1 and CDR2 are SNHLY and FYNNEI. The length of the CDR3 is 14 residues. The DNA of the CDR3 is TGTGCCAGCAGGCTTACTCGGGGGCAAGAGACCCAGTACTTC. This codes for CASRLTRGQETQYF. The complete variable domain, with remaining parts taken from reference TRBV2 and TRBJ2-5, reads EPEVTQTPSHQVTQMGQEVILRCVPISNHLYFYWYRQILGQKVEFLVSFYNNEISEKSEIFDDQFSVERPDGSNFTLKIRSTKLEDSAMYFCASRLTRGQETQYFGPGTRLLVL.

This clone has just a few counts. J is TRBJ1-3 and V is TRBV3-1 (or the pseudogene TRBV3-2); D is unresolved. V dropped 0 bases and J dropped 4 bases, with 13 bases sitting between them. This CDR3 region has 16 residues. Germline V lookup: CDR1 LGHDT, CDR2 YNNKEL (reference sequence). The CDR3 nucleotides are TGTGCCAGCAGCCAAGATTTGAGGCAGATGGGAAACACCATATATTTT. This translates into CASSQDLRQMGNTIYF.

V gene TRBV19 combines with J gene TRBJ1-5, with D perhaps TRBD1 (6 bases). The ends were cut back, 4 bases at V and 6 bases at J, with 16 bases in the middle. The length of the CDR3 is 15 residues. Per the germline V gene, CDR1 is LNHDA and CDR2 is SQIVND (reference sequence). CDR3 region: CASSRGPRPSQPQHF. CDR3 in DNA: TGTGCCAGTAGTAGGGGGCCCCGACCCAGTCAGCCCCAGCATTTT.

Judged by abundance, this clone is large. V gene TRBV6-5 combines with J gene TRBJ2-1; 8 bases are shared with TRBD1. CDR3 size: 14 residues. J was trimmed by 2 bases and V by 8 bases; bases with no gene match: 5. Germline V gene sequence: CDR1 MNHEY, CDR2 SVGAGI. The CDR3 coding sequence is TGTGCCAGCGGGGGGACAGGCCCCTACAATGAGCAGTTCTTC. This gives the protein CASGGTGPYNEQFF.

The V gene is TRBV11-2, the J gene TRBJ1-3; 9 bases agree with TRBD1. CDR1 is SGHAT, CDR2 FQNNGV, per germline. The CDR3 loop spans 15 amino acids. Losses at the gene ends were 6 bases for V and 2 bases for J; bases not matched to a gene: 5. The CDR3 DNA is TGTGCCAGCAGTTCTGGGACAGGGACTGGAAACACCATATATTTT. This sequence encodes CASSSGTGTGNTIYF.